These 29 T cell receptor beta chains share one sample of origin, sequenced in a study of blood T cell repertoires in COVID-19. Generated by immunoSEQ multiplex PCR, the TCRdb table keeps only in-frame clones and is missing some. In the table there are hundreds of thousands of clones, just over 85% of which are singletons. Material: PBMCs or T cells enriched from blood (not recorded which). All receptors derive from a man aged 40-49 years who had recovered from COVID-19.

The gene calls are TRBV6-5 and TRBJ2-7; 7 bases align to TRBD1. The CDR3 has 13 amino acids. The V segment lost 8 bases and the J segment 3 bases; nucleotides outside the gene matches: 7. Germline V lookup: CDR1 MNHEY, CDR2 SVGAGI. CDR3 amino acids: CASLGTDNYEQYF. The CDR3 DNA reads as TGTGCCAGCTTAGGGACAGACAACTACGAGCAGTACTTC.

The chain is built from TRBV9 and TRBJ2-3; the match to TRBD2 covers 10 bases. This CDR3 is 16 amino acids long. V was clipped by 3 bases and J by 4 bases; unmatched bases: 8. Germline CDR1 is SGDLS and CDR2 is YYNGEE. CDR3 in amino acids: CASSASSGGGADTQYF. The CDR3 coding sequence is TGTGCCAGCAGCGCTTCTAGCGGGGGCGGGGCAGATACGCAGTATTTT.

The chain carries TRBV5-5 and TRBJ1-2; TRBD1 agrees at 10 bases. The ends lost 2 bases at V and 2 bases at J; junction bases unmatched: 9. Germline CDR1 and CDR2: SGHKS and YYEKEE (reference sequence). This CDR3 has 17 residues. The CDR3 nucleotides read TGTGCCAGCAGCTTCCGGGACAGGGGACTTTTCAACTATGGCTACACCTTC. This encodes CASSFRDRGLFNYGYTF.

This sequence joins TRBV28 and TRBJ1-1; the D is unclear. Trimming removed 1 base from V and 3 bases from J, with 12 bases in between. Germline V lookup: CDR1 MDHEN, CDR2 SYDVKM. The CDR3 runs 15 residues. CDR3 coding DNA: TGTGCCAGCAGTTTATATGCAGGAACTTACACTGAAGCTTTCTTT. Translating it yields CASSLYAGTYTEAFF.

The V gene is TRBV27, the J gene TRBJ2-3, with a weak D call TRBD1 (5 bases). The V and J ends lost 10 bases and 6 bases respectively, with 17 bases between them. The CDR3 is 13 amino acids. Germline V CDR1 and CDR2: MNHEY, SMNVEV (reference sequence). The CDR3 spells CATPYRKGDTQYF. For the CDR3, the DNA is TGTGCCACCCCGTACAGGAAGGGGGATACGCAGTATTTT.

This sequence joins TRBV30 and TRBJ2-5; 12 nucleotides agree with TRBD2. Per germline, CDR1 GTSNPN and CDR2 SVGIG (reference sequence). The length of the CDR3 is 19 residues. V shed 0 bases and J 3 bases; nucleotides not matched to a gene: 14. The CDR3 protein is CAWSVSRTSGARREETQYF. As DNA, the CDR3 is TGTGCCTGGAGTGTGTCGAGGACTAGCGGGGCCCGAAGAGAAGAGACCCAGTACTTC.

This sequence joins TRBV4-2 and TRBJ2-1; 8 positions agree with TRBD2. V dropped 1 base and J dropped 8; count of bases not matched to a gene: 7. Germline loops: CDR1 LGHNA, CDR2 YNFKEQ. This CDR3 is 15 amino acids long. The CDR3 DNA is TGTGCCAGCAGCCAAGGCTTAGCGGGGTTCGATGAGCAGTTCTTC. This sequence encodes CASSQGLAGFDEQFF.

With regard to this clone: The junction departs from the called germline gene at one end, perhaps through a read error. The chain links TRBV10-3 to TRBJ2-7; 8 nucleotides match TRBD1. The V gene's germline CDR1 is ENHRY and CDR2 SYGVKD. The CDR3 loop spans 11 amino acids. CDR3 in amino acids: CAISEARDRKF. The CDR3 coding sequence is TGTGCCATCAGTGAAGCCCGGGACAGGAAATTC.

This sequence joins TRBV6-6 and TRBJ1-1; D is unclear. Germline loops: CDR1 MNHNY, CDR2 SVGAGI (reference sequence). V lost 7 bases to trimming and J lost 1 base, with 10 bases between them. The CDR3 spans 13 residues. This CDR3 reads CASTTDQNTEAFF. CDR3 in DNA: TGTGCCAGCACTACAGACCAGAACACTGAAGCTTTCTTT.

The chain joins TRBV5-4 to TRBJ2-3; 14 positions agree with TRBD2. J gave up 6 bases and V 4 bases, and 10 bases lay outside the gene matches. This CDR3 region has 17 residues. The germline V gene has CDR1 SGHNT and CDR2 YYREEE (reference sequence). The CDR3 loop reads CASSGDGTSGSLDTQYF. The CDR3 DNA is TGTGCCAGCAGCGGCGATGGGACTAGCGGGAGTCTGGATACGCAGTATTTT.

The chain is built from TRBV28 and TRBJ2-6; D unresolved. With 6 bases removed from V and 5 bases from J, the gap between germline ends came to 26 bases. The CDR3 covers 19 residues. From germline, CDR1 is MDHEN and CDR2 SYDVKM. CDR3 bases: TGTGCCAGCAGGTCTGAAAATTTACTCTCCCAATTTAGGGCCAACGTCCTGACTTTC. Translating it yields CASRSENLLSQFRANVLTF.

CDR3 bases: TGTGCCACCAGTGATTTTGCCGAGAAGTTCTCCTACAATGAGCAGTTCTTC. This codes for CATSDFAEKFSYNEQFF. V and J are TRBV24-1 and TRBJ2-1; no clear D. The CDR3 contains 17 residues. Per germline, CDR1 KGHDR and CDR2 SFDVKD. V lost 1 base to trimming and J lost 0 bases, with 12 bases between them.

The chain combines TRBV27 with TRBJ2-1, with 13 bases fitting TRBD2. The CDR3 loop spans 16 amino acids. CDR1 is MNHEY, CDR2 SMNVEV, per germline (reference sequence). V dropped 8 bases and J dropped 5; count of bases not matched to a gene: 9. CDR3: CASSNLGTSGDNEQFF. The DNA for the CDR3 is TGTGCCAGCTCCAATTTGGGGACTAGCGGGGACAATGAGCAGTTCTTC.

CDR3 loop: CASSRGQGYGYTF. CDR3 sequence (DNA): TGTGCCAGTAGTAGGGGACAGGGGTATGGCTACACCTTC. J is TRBJ1-2 and V is TRBV19; 10 nucleotides agree with TRBD1. CDR3 length: 13 amino acids. Germline V gene lookup returns CDR1 LNHDA and CDR2 SQIVND (reference sequence). The V gene end was trimmed by 4 bases and the J gene end by 5 bases; junction bases not matched to a gene: 1. Complete variable domain (other parts from reference TRBV19 and TRBJ1-2): DGGITQSPKYLFRKEGQNVTLSCEQNLNHDAMYWYRQDPGQGLRLIYYSQIVNDFQKGDIAEGYSVSREKKESFPLTVTSAQKNPTAFYLCASSRGQGYGYTFGSGTRLTVV.

The chain combines TRBV27 with TRBJ2-2; weak D call: TRBD2 (6 bases). In germline, CDR1 is MNHEY, CDR2 SMNVEV (reference sequence). Trimming removed 6 bases at V and 0 bases at J, with 14 bases between. The CDR3 sequence is 16 residues long. This chain's CDR3 is CASSLKASANTGELFF. Written as DNA, the CDR3 is TGTGCCAGCAGCTTAAAGGCTAGCGCGAACACCGGGGAGCTGTTTTTT.

V and J are TRBV27 and TRBJ2-2, with 11 bases that match TRBD1. With V trimmed by 5 bases and J by 5 bases, 13 bases remained unmatched. The CDR3 contains 18 residues. Looked up from germline, CDR1 is MNHEY and CDR2 is SMNVEV (reference sequence). The CDR3 sequence is CASSPLGQGAGWTGELFF. The CDR3 nucleotides read TGTGCCAGCAGTCCCCTCGGACAGGGGGCCGGGTGGACCGGGGAGCTGTTTTTT.

This rearrangement joins TRBV6-5 to TRBJ2-3; D might be TRBD2 (5 bases). The CDR3 contains 16 residues. Looked up from germline, CDR1 is MNHEY and CDR2 is SVGAGI. V lost 4 bases and J 2 bases, leaving 16 bases between the germline ends. For the CDR3, the DNA is TGTGCCAGCAGTTTCCAAAGCGGATTTAACACAGATACGCAGTATTTT. Protein product: CASSFQSGFNTDTQYF.

Here the CDR3 reads CAIRPTGGYEQYF. For the CDR3, the DNA is TGTGCCATCAGGCCGACAGGGGGCTACGAGCAGTACTTC. The chain carries TRBV10-3 and TRBJ2-7, with 9 bases identical to TRBD1. The ends lost 6 bases at V and 3 bases at J; junction bases unmatched: 3. Germline CDR1 is ENHRY and CDR2 is SYGVKD. This CDR3 contains 13 residues.

The rearrangement uses TRBV7-9 and TRBJ2-5; no clear D. The V and J ends lost 1 base and 1 base respectively, with 7 bases between them. This CDR3 contains 14 residues. Germline V gives CDR1 SEHNR, CDR2 FQNEAQ (reference sequence). The CDR3 DNA follows: TGTGCCAGCAGCTTAGATCTCCTCCAAGAGACCCAGTACTTC. This gives the protein CASSLDLLQETQYF.

The rearrangement joins TRBV2 to TRBJ1-6; 9 nucleotides match TRBD1. V lost 6 bases and J lost 3; bases outside the gene matches: 6. The CDR3 spans 16 residues. CDR1 and CDR2 from the germline V gene are SNHLY and FYNNEI. The CDR3 loop reads CASRSDRGVYNSPLHF. Written as DNA, the CDR3 is TGTGCCAGCAGATCAGACAGGGGGGTCTATAATTCACCCCTCCACTTT. The variable domain in full, with the rest retrieved from reference TRBV2 and TRBJ1-6, is EPEVTQTPSHQVTQMGQEVILRCVPISNHLYFYWYRQILGQKVEFLVSFYNNEISEKSEIFDDQFSVERPDGSNFTLKIRSTKLEDSAMYFCASRSDRGVYNSPLHFGNGTRLTVT.

The CDR3 is CASSFYGSDTGELFF. The CDR3 DNA reads as TGCGCCAGCAGCTTTTACGGGAGTGACACCGGGGAGCTGTTTTTT. The chain carries TRBV5-1 and TRBJ2-2; maybe TRBD2 (6 bases). Trimming cost V 2 bases and J 3 bases, with 11 bases left between them. The CDR3 runs to 15 residues. CDR1 and CDR2 (germline): SGHRS, YFSETQ.

The chain joins TRBV4-2 to TRBJ2-1; 9 bases are shared with TRBD2. The CDR3 is 15 residues long. Per germline, CDR1 LGHNA and CDR2 YNFKEQ. V shed 1 base and J 5 bases; nucleotides not matched to a gene: 3. The CDR3 coding sequence is TGTGCCAGCAGCCAAGGGACTAGCGTCCACAATGAGCAGTTCTTC. Its protein is CASSQGTSVHNEQFF.

The CDR3 DNA is TGTGCCAGCAGTTTATTGGGGGGGCCGCGGGAGCAGTACTTC. It codes for CASSLLGGPREQYF. This chain joins TRBV28 and TRBJ2-7; possibly TRBD2 for D (7 bases). The CDR3 length is 14 residues. Trimming shortened V by 1 base and J by 7 bases, and 14 bases separated the two germline ends. Per the germline V gene, CDR1 is MDHEN and CDR2 is SYDVKM.

In its sample, this clone was seen once. Here the CDR3 reads CASSGLQGSEAFF. CDR3 DNA sequence: TGTGCCAGCAGTGGTTTACAGGGTTCTGAAGCTTTCTTT. The V and J genes are TRBV2 and TRBJ1-1; D is perhaps TRBD1 (6 bases). CDR3 length: 13 residues. Trimming removed 4 bases at V and 6 bases at J, with 12 bases between. Germline-derived CDR1 and CDR2 are SNHLY and FYNNEI.

The chain uses TRBV5-1 and TRBJ2-7; tentative D call: TRBD2 (6 bases). With 4 bases removed from V and 1 base from J, the gap between germline ends came to 12 bases. The CDR3 covers 14 residues. Germline loops: CDR1 SGHRS, CDR2 YFSETQ. In DNA form, the CDR3 reads TGCGCCAGCAGCAGGAGGGAACTTTCCTACGAGCAGTACTTC. Its protein is CASSRRELSYEQYF.

V is TRBV7-8 and J is TRBJ2-1, with D unresolved. V shed 5 bases and J shed 4 bases, with 3 bases lying between them. The germline V gene has CDR1 SGHVS and CDR2 FQNEAQ. The CDR3 sequence is 11 residues long. The CDR3 DNA is TGTGCCAGCAGCCCGTACAATGAGCAGTTCTTC. Translation gives CASSPYNEQFF.

The table lists this clone with a count of one. This chain connects TRBV28 to TRBJ1-3, with a possible D match to TRBD1 (6 bases). Germline CDR1 and CDR2: MDHEN and SYDVKM. The CDR3 has 14 amino acids. The V end lost 7 bases, the J end lost 6 bases, and 16 bases lay between the germline ends. In DNA form, the CDR3 reads TGTGCCAGCACCAAACACGGGACATCAAACACCATATATTTT. Protein: CASTKHGTSNTIYF.

The chain has TRBV18 and TRBJ1-4; D not certain. The germline V and J ends were trimmed by 1 base and 0 bases, with 15 bases remaining between them. This CDR3 has 18 amino acids. Germline V gene lookup returns CDR1 KGHSH and CDR2 LQKENI. The CDR3 protein is CASSPLRQPSATNEKLFF. In DNA form, the CDR3 reads TGTGCCAGCTCACCACTGCGACAACCGTCGGCAACTAATGAAAAACTGTTTTTT. Variable domain in full (rest from reference TRBV18 and TRBJ1-4): NAGVMQNPRHLVRRRGQEARLRCSPMKGHSHVYWYRQLPEEGLKFMVYLQKENIIDESGMPKERFSAEFPKEGPSILRIQQVVRGDSAAYFCASSPLRQPSATNEKLFFGSGTQLSVL.

CDR3 loop: CASSPPAGEVTF. CDR3 DNA sequence: TGTGCCAGCAGCCCCCCGGCCGGGGAAGTCACCTTC. The gene calls are TRBV5-6 and TRBJ1-2; D remains ambiguous. The CDR3 runs 12 residues. CDR1 and CDR2 from the germline V gene are SGHDT and YYEEEE. V lost 4 bases, J lost 13 bases, and 17 bases lay in between.